The 13 T cell receptor beta chains presented below share a single source sample, sequenced in a study of blood T cell repertoires in COVID-19. Clones were read by immunoSEQ multiplex PCR, and TCRdb kept only the in-frame ones, dropping some. The table lists 100,000 to 150,000 clones, 65% to 90% of them singletons, with approximately 2.2% in the top ten. Source material: PBMCs or T cells enriched from blood (not recorded which). The receptor set was obtained from a woman aged 50 to 65 who had recovered from COVID-19.

The CDR3 here is CASSLAVQGYEAFF. DNA of the CDR3: TGCGCCAGCAGCTTGGCCGTACAGGGATACGAAGCTTTCTTT. J is TRBJ1-1 and V is TRBV5-1; D is perhaps TRBD1 (6 bases). The CDR3 consists of 14 residues. Germline V gene data show CDR1 as SGHRS and CDR2 as YFSETQ. V was pared by 0 bases and J by 8 bases, with 14 bases between.

The chain carries TRBV10-3 and TRBJ1-2; 8 nucleotides match TRBD1. The ends lost 11 bases at V and 4 bases at J; junction bases unmatched: 3. CDR1 is ENHRY, CDR2 SYGVKD, per germline. The CDR3 loop spans 11 amino acids. CDR3 nucleotides: TGTGCCGTTGGACAGGGCTATGGCTACACCTTC. Translating gives CAVGQGYGYTF.

Only one count was recorded for this clone. This chain connects TRBV19 to TRBJ2-2; 10 bases agree with TRBD2. CDR1 LNHDA and CDR2 SQIVND come from the germline V gene (reference sequence). V was pared by 4 bases and J by 1 base, with 6 bases of the junction left unmatched. The length of the CDR3 is 17 residues. The DNA of the CDR3 is TGTGCCAGTAGTAAGTCTAGCGGGGGCCGGAACACCGGGGAGCTGTTTTTT. It is translated as CASSKSSGGRNTGELFF.

The chain combines TRBV7-2 with TRBJ2-5; 7 positions agree with TRBD2. Looked up from germline, CDR1 is SGHTA and CDR2 is FQGNSA. V was pared by 10 bases and J by 5 bases, with 10 bases of the junction left unmatched. CDR3 length: 13 residues. CDR3 in amino acids: CAIATQGGETQYF. DNA of the CDR3: TGTGCCATCGCGACCCAGGGAGGGGAGACCCAGTACTTC.

The V gene is TRBV20-1, the J gene TRBJ1-2, with TRBD1 matching 8 bases. The CDR3 runs to 13 residues. Unmatched junction bases numbered 7, after V lost 3 bases and J lost 7 bases. The V gene's germline CDR1 is DFQATT and CDR2 SNEGSKA (reference sequence). The CDR3 region is CSASEPRGPGYTF. CDR3 nucleotide sequence: TGCAGTGCTAGTGAGCCCAGGGGGCCTGGCTACACCTTC.

The chain employs TRBV6-5 and TRBJ2-3; 10 bases are a match to TRBD1. The trim removed 6 bases at V and 4 bases at J, leaving 7 bases unmatched. The CDR3 covers 15 residues. Per germline, CDR1 MNHEY and CDR2 SVGAGI. The CDR3 region is CASSLGGQGSDTQYF. CDR3 DNA sequence: TGTGCCAGCAGCCTCGGGGGACAGGGGTCAGATACGCAGTATTTT.

With regard to this clone: Germline is not matched at one junction end, which may reflect a read error. The chain employs TRBV6-5 and TRBJ2-7; 7 bases line up with TRBD1. The CDR3 totals 14 residues. Looked up from germline, CDR1 is MNHEY and CDR2 is SVGAGI. The CDR3 bases are TGTGCCACCAGTCAGGGCAGGGGGTCCCACGAGCAGTACTTC. This encodes CATSQGRGSHEQYF.

This CDR3 reads CASSLETFRGGQPQHF. CDR3 in DNA: TGTGCCAGCAGCTTAGAGACGTTTAGGGGTGGACAGCCCCAGCATTTT. The genes are TRBV7-6 and TRBJ1-5; tentative D call: TRBD1 (5 bases). CDR1 and CDR2 from the germline V gene are SGHVS and FNYEAQ. The V end was cut by 1 base, the J end by 7 bases, with 17 bases between. The length of the CDR3 is 16 residues.

This clone was counted a single time. The chain is built from TRBV19 and TRBJ1-5; no reliable D call. Trimming left V 8 bases short and J 3 bases short, with 17 bases between. The CDR3 loop spans 15 amino acids. Germline values: CDR1 LNHDA, CDR2 SQIVND (reference sequence). The CDR3 loop reads CASESGNGNNQPQHF. In nucleotides, the CDR3 is TGTGCCAGTGAAAGCGGGAACGGAAACAATCAGCCCCAGCATTTT.

This sequence joins TRBV9 and TRBJ2-1, with D uncertain. Germline V gives CDR1 SGDLS, CDR2 YYNGEE. The V and J ends lost 4 bases and 3 bases respectively, with 14 bases between them. CDR3 length: 15 amino acids. The CDR3 DNA is TGTGCCAGCAGCCAACTACTCGGAGTCTACAATGAGCAGTTCTTC. Translated, it gives CASSQLLGVYNEQFF.

This chain uses TRBV19 with TRBJ1-1; no reliable D call. The germline CDR1 and CDR2 sequences are LNHDA and SQIVND (reference sequence). This CDR3 comprises 15 residues. Trimming pared 7 bases from V and 0 bases from J, leaving 15 bases between. The CDR3 DNA is TGTGCCAGTACCAACCCCCAGGTCTTGAACACTGAAGCTTTCTTT. Amino acid sequence: CASTNPQVLNTEAFF. The full variable domain, with the rest looked up from reference TRBV19 and TRBJ1-1, is DGGITQSPKYLFRKEGQNVTLSCEQNLNHDAMYWYRQDPGQGLRLIYYSQIVNDFQKGDIAEGYSVSREKKESFPLTVTSAQKNPTAFYLCASTNPQVLNTEAFFGQGTRLTVV.

The chain has TRBV7-2 and TRBJ1-5; D gene ambiguous. Germline CDR1 SGHTA, CDR2 FQGNSA. The V and J ends lost 1 base and 5 bases respectively, with 12 bases between them. CDR3 length: 15 residues. The CDR3: CASSLEYALYQPQHF. In nucleotides, the CDR3 is TGTGCCAGCAGCTTAGAGTATGCACTGTATCAGCCCCAGCATTTT.

The chain employs TRBV27 and TRBJ1-2; the D gene is possibly TRBD1 (6 bases). CDR1 is MNHEY and CDR2 is SMNVEV in the germline V gene (reference sequence). The CDR3 loop spans 14 amino acids. V shed 3 bases and J shed 4 bases, with 12 bases lying between them. CDR3 DNA sequence: TGTGCCAGCAGTTTGACAGGAACGACCTATGGCTACACCTTC. Protein product: CASSLTGTTYGYTF.